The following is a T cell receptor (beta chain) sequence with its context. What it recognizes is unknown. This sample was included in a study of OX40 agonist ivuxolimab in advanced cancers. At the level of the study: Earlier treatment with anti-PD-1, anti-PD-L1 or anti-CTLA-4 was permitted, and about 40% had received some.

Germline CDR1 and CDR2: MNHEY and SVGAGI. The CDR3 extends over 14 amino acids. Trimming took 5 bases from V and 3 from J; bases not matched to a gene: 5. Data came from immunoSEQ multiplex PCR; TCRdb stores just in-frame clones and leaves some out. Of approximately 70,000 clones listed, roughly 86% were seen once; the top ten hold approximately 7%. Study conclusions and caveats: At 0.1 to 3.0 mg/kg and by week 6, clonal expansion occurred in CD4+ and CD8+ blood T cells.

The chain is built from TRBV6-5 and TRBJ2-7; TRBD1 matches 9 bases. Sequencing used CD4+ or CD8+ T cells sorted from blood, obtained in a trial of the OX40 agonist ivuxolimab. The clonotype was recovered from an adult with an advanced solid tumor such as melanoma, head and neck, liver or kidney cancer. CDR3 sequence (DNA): TGTGCCAGCAGTAGAGGGACAGGGTTCTACGAGCAGTACTTC. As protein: CASSRGTGFYEQYF.